Shown below are 21 T cell receptor beta chains from a single sample sequenced in a study of T-cell reconstitution after alpha-beta-depleted transplantation in children listed by TCRdb under 2016. The sample's treatment or condition, from its label and the paper: allogeneic hematopoietic cell transplantation with graft depleted of TCRalphabeta T cells and CD19 B cells. Library preparation employed PCR. The sequencer was an Illumina HiSeq 2500. TCR library preparation used molecular barcoding, with unique molecular identifiers applied to normalize quantification of the TCRbeta repertoire. Starting from the raw public reads, TCRdb applied fastp trimming at Q25, assembled clones with MiXCR and retained in-frame beta chains. Rows merge per CDR3 protein into single entries with the most common DNA and genes. Present in this sample are 900,000 or so distinct CDR3 sequences, roughly 15% of which were seen just once. Clones ranked in the top ten supply approximately 5% of the sample.

Sample: PBMCs, mostly from graft donor cells, taken 360 days after TCRalphabeta/CD19-depleted stem cell transplant. All receptors come from a male patient between 10 and 17 years old who had a stem cell transplant for acute lymphoblastic leukemia, so the T cells may come from the graft donor.

This clonotype was found a few times. This chain joins TRBV20-1 and TRBJ1-2; D is unresolved. The CDR3 is 12 amino acids. V was clipped by 0 bases and J by 7 bases, with 9 bases between them. Germline lookup yields CDR1 DFQATT and CDR2 SNEGSKA (reference sequence). The CDR3 protein is CSARDVGVGYTF. The CDR3 nucleotides read TGCAGTGCTAGAGATGTGGGCGTTGGCTACACCTTC.

The J gene is TRBJ1-5, the V gene TRBV12-3 or TRBV12-4, with D possibly being TRBD1 (5 bases). This CDR3 has 17 amino acids. V lost 2 bases to trimming and J lost 3 bases, with 17 bases between them. The CDR3 reads CASSLLGGAGLNQPQHF. The CDR3 region has the DNA TGTGCCAGCAGTTTACTGGGAGGGGCCGGCCTCAATCAGCCCCAGCATTTT.

In its sample, this clonotype was seen a few times. The chain combines TRBV20-1 with TRBJ2-2; the match to TRBD2 covers 11 bases. CDR3 length: 14 residues. Unmatched junction bases numbered 3, after V lost 4 bases and J lost 5 bases. Germline-derived CDR1 and CDR2 are DFQATT and SNEGSKA (reference sequence). For the CDR3, the DNA is TGCAGTGCTATAGCGGGAGGGAGGACCGGGGAGCTGTTTTTT. It is translated as CSAIAGGRTGELFF.

This clonotype was observed at least ten times. The rearrangement uses TRBV7-9 and TRBJ2-5; the D is unclear. Trimming left V 2 bases short and J 1 base short, with 8 bases between. This CDR3 comprises 14 residues. CDR1 is SEHNR, CDR2 FQNEAQ, per germline (reference sequence). CDR3 nucleotides: TGTGCCAGCAGCTTATTCCAGGTCCAAGAGACCCAGTACTTC. Its protein product is CASSLFQVQETQYF.

This clonotype was detected ten times or more. The rearrangement uses TRBV7-6 and TRBJ2-7, with D hard to call. The CDR3 spans 15 residues. Trimming removed 0 bases at V and 0 bases at J, with 9 bases between. Germline lookup yields CDR1 SGHVS and CDR2 FNYEAQ. The DNA for the CDR3 is TGTGCCAGCAGCTTAGCAGGTGATATCTCCTACGAGCAGTACTTC. Its translation is CASSLAGDISYEQYF.

This clonotype was counted between two and nine times. J is TRBJ1-5 and V is TRBV15; no clear D gene. CDR3 length: 14 amino acids. Germline CDR1 LNHNV, CDR2 YYDKDF (reference sequence). V was clipped by 3 bases and J by 6 bases, with 12 bases between them. CDR3 nucleotide sequence: TGTGCCACCAGCAGGGCTACCTCTGGTCAGCCCCAGCATTTT. Translation: CATSRATSGQPQHF.

The chain employs TRBV12-5 and TRBJ2-5; D may correspond to TRBD1 or TRBD2 (5 bases each). Germline V CDR1 and CDR2: LGHNT, FRNRAP. The ends were cut back, 5 bases at V and 0 bases at J, with 22 bases in the middle. CDR3 length equals 18 residues. The CDR3 DNA reads as TGTGCTAGTGGTCCCAAGCCCTGGGACGGATACCACCAAGAGACCCAGTACTTC. Amino acids: CASGPKPWDGYHQETQYF.

The V call is TRBV11-1, the J call TRBJ2-7; TRBD2 might be the D (6 bases). CDR3 size: 15 residues. Trimming took off 2 bases at V and 6 bases at J, with 17 bases between the two ends. CDR1 SGHAT and CDR2 FQDESV come from the germline V gene (reference sequence). The CDR3 bases are TGTGCCAGCAGCTTACGTACGGGAGAGACGGGCGAGCAGTACTTC. It specifies CASSLRTGETGEQYF.

V and J are TRBV18 and TRBJ1-1; unclear D gene. Germline assignment: CDR1 KGHSH and CDR2 LQKENI. V lost 2 bases and J lost 4, with 8 bases in between. This CDR3 spans 13 amino acids. The CDR3, as DNA: TGTGCCAGCTCACCAAGGCGGGCCACTGAAGCTTTCTTT. Encoded protein: CASSPRRATEAFF. Combining the CDR3 with reference TRBV18 and TRBJ1-1 gives the whole variable domain NAGVMQNPRHLVRRRGQEARLRCSPMKGHSHVYWYRQLPEEGLKFMVYLQKENIIDESGMPKERFSAEFPKEGPSILRIQQVVRGDSAAYFCASSPRRATEAFFGQGTRLTVV.

The chain links TRBV5-5 to TRBJ1-2; 11 bases are a match to TRBD1. The germline CDR1 and CDR2 sequences are SGHKS and YYEKEE (reference sequence). This CDR3 is 16 amino acids long. V shed 2 bases, J shed 5 bases, and the junction held 8 bases outside the gene matches. CDR3 bases: TGTGCCAGCAGCTTCAGTCCCGGGACAGGGGGTTATGGCTACACCTTC. The encoded protein is CASSFSPGTGGYGYTF.

This clonotype appeared a few times. This chain joins TRBV12-3 or TRBV12-4 and TRBJ1-4; D is perhaps TRBD1 (6 bases). The CDR3 has 17 residues. V lost 6 bases and J lost 4, with 21 bases in between. CDR3 DNA sequence: TGTGCCAGCAGGGCCCCGGGCAGGGGTCGGGGTAATGAAAAACTGTTTTTT. It yields the protein CASRAPGRGRGNEKLFF.

V usage is TRBV5-1 and J usage is TRBJ1-5; no definite D call. The CDR3 has 16 amino acids. Germline V gives CDR1 SGHRS, CDR2 YFSETQ. Between the trimmed V and J ends, which lost 4 bases and 1 base, there was a span of 15 bases. CDR3 sequence (DNA): TGCGCCAGCAGCACGGCCCCTCTGGGGAGCAATCAGCCCCAGCATTTT. This gives the protein CASSTAPLGSNQPQHF. Looking up the rest from reference TRBV5-1 and TRBJ1-5 gives the full variable domain: KAGVTQTPRYLIKTRGQQVTLSCSPISGHRSVSWYQQTPGQGLQFLFEYFSETQRNKGNFPGRFSGRQFSNSRSEMNVSTLELGDSALYLCASSTAPLGSNQPQHFGDGTRLSIL.

Concerning this clonotype: One end of the junction fails to match germline, which may point to a read error. This chain uses TRBV6-5 with TRBJ2-7, with TRBD1 matching over 7 bases. The CDR3 runs to 14 residues. The germline V gene encodes CDR1 MNHEY and CDR2 SVGAGI. CDR3 in DNA: TGTGCCAGCAGTTTCACAGGGGTTCTATACGGGCAGTACTTC. This translates into CASSFTGVLYGQYF.

This clonotype was picked up a small number of times. The chain uses TRBV27 and TRBJ2-7; TRBD1 agrees at 10 bases. J lost 6 bases, V lost 5 bases, and 7 bases had no gene match. Germline loops: CDR1 MNHEY, CDR2 SMNVEV (reference sequence). The CDR3 has 14 amino acids. The CDR3 spells CASSRDRGTIEQYF. The CDR3 region has the DNA TGTGCCAGCAGTCGGGACAGGGGTACAATCGAGCAGTACTTC.

The chain links TRBV29-1 to TRBJ2-1; 8 bases map to TRBD2. The CDR3 length is 16 residues. Germline trimming cut 1 base from V and 7 bases from J; bases unmatched to any gene: 12. From germline, CDR1 is SQVTM and CDR2 ANQGSEA. In DNA form, the CDR3 reads TGCAGCGTTGAAGGGACCGTGAGCGGGAGTTCGAATGAGCAGTTCTTC. Translating gives CSVEGTVSGSSNEQFF.

In its sample, this clonotype was seen a few times. This chain joins TRBV4-1 and TRBJ2-3, with 10 nucleotides matching TRBD2. The V segment lost 0 bases and the J segment 3 bases; nucleotides outside the gene matches: 6. CDR1 and CDR2 from the germline V gene are MGHRA and YSYEKL. There are 17 residues in the CDR3. This chain's CDR3 is CASSQEVGAGGTDTQYF. Written as DNA, the CDR3 is TGCGCCAGCAGCCAAGAGGTTGGAGCGGGAGGGACAGATACGCAGTATTTT.

CDR3 region: CASSYPGGGSYEQYF. CDR3 DNA sequence: TGTGCCAGCAGCTACCCCGGAGGGGGAAGCTACGAGCAGTACTTC. The genes are TRBV11-1 and TRBJ2-7; D assignment may be TRBD1 or TRBD2 (6 bases each). From germline, CDR1 is SGHAT and CDR2 FQDESV (reference sequence). V was clipped by 4 bases and J by 3 bases, with 16 bases between them. This CDR3 region has 15 residues.

This chain links TRBV5-1 with TRBJ2-4; D remains ambiguous. The germline V gene has CDR1 SGHRS and CDR2 YFSETQ. This CDR3 has 13 amino acids. V lost 1 base to trimming and J lost 11 bases, with 13 bases between them. The CDR3 DNA sequence: TGCGCCAGCAGCTTGAGCCAGATTACCTTTCAGTACTTC. Its translation is CASSLSQITFQYF.

The V and J genes are TRBV12-3 or TRBV12-4 and TRBJ2-7, with D possibly being TRBD2 (6 bases). The CDR3 is made up of 12 amino acids. Trimming took 1 base from V and 9 from J, leaving 10 bases between them. CDR3 region: CASSLGDSTQYF. The CDR3 DNA follows: TGTGCCAGCAGTTTAGGGGACTCAACGCAGTACTTC.

This sequence joins TRBV12-3 or TRBV12-4 and TRBJ2-5, with 9 bases fitting TRBD2. This CDR3 spans 16 amino acids. Losses at the gene ends were 6 bases for V and 3 bases for J; bases not matched to a gene: 11. CDR3 nucleotide sequence: TGTGCCAGCAGAACCGTTGGCGGGAGGGCCGAAGAGACCCAGTACTTC. Translated: CASRTVGGRAEETQYF.

Only a few counts were recorded for this clonotype. The V call is TRBV20-1, the J call TRBJ2-7; D possibly corresponds to TRBD2 (5 bases). The V and J ends lost 3 bases and 3 bases respectively, with 12 bases between them. The CDR3 extends over 13 amino acids. In germline, CDR1 is DFQATT, CDR2 SNEGSKA (reference sequence). Written as DNA, the CDR3 is TGCAGTGCTAGGAATGGGGAGTACTACGAGCAGTACTTC. Residues: CSARNGEYYEQYF.